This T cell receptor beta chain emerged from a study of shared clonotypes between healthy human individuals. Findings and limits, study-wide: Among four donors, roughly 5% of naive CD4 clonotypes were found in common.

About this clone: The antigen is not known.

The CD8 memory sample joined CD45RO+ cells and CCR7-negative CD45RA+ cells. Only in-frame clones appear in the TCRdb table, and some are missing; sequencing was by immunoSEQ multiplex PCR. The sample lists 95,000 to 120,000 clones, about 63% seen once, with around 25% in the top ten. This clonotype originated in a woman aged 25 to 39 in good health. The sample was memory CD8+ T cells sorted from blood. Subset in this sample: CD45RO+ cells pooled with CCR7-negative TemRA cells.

This CDR3 is CASSLRFTSGSSGELFF. The CDR3 DNA follows: TGTGCCAGCAGCTTGCGGTTCACTAGCGGGAGTTCGGGGGAGCTGTTTTTT. The rearrangement uses TRBV11-2 and TRBJ2-2, with 11 positions matching TRBD2. The germline V gene encodes CDR1 SGHAT and CDR2 FQNNGV. The CDR3 loop spans 17 amino acids. Trimming at V came to 3 bases and at J to 8 bases, leaving 11 bases not matched to a gene.